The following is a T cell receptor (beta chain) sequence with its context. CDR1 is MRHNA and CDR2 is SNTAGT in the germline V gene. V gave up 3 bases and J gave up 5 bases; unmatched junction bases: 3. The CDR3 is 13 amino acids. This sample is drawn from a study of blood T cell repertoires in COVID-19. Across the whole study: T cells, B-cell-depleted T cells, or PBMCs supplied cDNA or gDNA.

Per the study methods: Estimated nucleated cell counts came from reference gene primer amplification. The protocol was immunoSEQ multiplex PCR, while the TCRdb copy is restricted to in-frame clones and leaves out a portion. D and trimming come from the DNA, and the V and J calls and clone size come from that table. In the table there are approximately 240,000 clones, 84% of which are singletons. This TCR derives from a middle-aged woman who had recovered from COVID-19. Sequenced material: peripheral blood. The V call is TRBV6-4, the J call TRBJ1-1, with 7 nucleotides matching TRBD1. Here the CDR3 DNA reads TGTGCCAGCAGTGAATCGACAGGGACTGAAGCTTTCTTT. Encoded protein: CASSESTGTEAFF.